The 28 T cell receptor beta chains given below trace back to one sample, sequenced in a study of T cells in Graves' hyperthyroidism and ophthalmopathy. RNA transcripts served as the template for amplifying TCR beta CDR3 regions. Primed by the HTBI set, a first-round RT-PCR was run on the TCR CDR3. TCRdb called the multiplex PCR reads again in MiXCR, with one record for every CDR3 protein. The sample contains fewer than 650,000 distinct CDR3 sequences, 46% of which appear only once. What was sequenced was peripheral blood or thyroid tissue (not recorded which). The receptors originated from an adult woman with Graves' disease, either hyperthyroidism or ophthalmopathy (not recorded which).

For the CDR3, the DNA is TGTGCCACCAGTGGCGGGAGGGCCCGGAAAGAGACCCAGTACTTC. Its translation: CATSGGRARKETQYF. The chain has TRBV24-1 and TRBJ2-5; the match to TRBD2 covers 9 bases. The CDR3 contains 15 residues. In germline, CDR1 is KGHDR, CDR2 SFDVKD. J lost 3 bases, V lost 5 bases, and 6 bases had no gene match.

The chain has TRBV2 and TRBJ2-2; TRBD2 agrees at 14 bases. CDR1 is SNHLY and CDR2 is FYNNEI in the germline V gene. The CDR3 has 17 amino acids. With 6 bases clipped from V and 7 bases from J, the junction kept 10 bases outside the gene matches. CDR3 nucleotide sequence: TGTGCCAGCAGCTTGGGACTAGCGGGAGATAGGAACGGGGAGCTGTTTTTT. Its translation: CASSLGLAGDRNGELFF.

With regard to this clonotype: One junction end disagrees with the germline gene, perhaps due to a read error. The CDR3: CASSVDRADVLTF. The CDR3 DNA is TGTGCCAGCAGCGTCGACAGGGCCGACGTCCTGACTTTC. This chain connects TRBV2 to TRBJ2-6, with 7 bases lining up with TRBD1. Per germline, CDR1 SNHLY and CDR2 FYNNEI. The CDR3 has 13 amino acids.

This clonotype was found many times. The CDR3 coding sequence is TGTGCCAGCAGTTTTAGAATGCCAGGAAGGGGTTATGGCTACACCTTC. Translation gives CASSFRMPGRGYGYTF. This chain connects TRBV12-3 or TRBV12-4 to TRBJ1-2; possible D gene TRBD1, 5 bases. The CDR3 consists of 16 residues. Trimming took off 3 bases at V and 5 bases at J, with 19 bases between the two ends.

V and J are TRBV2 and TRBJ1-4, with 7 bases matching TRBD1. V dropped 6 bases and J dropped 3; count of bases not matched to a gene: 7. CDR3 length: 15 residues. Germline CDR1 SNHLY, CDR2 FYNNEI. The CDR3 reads CASRGGDSPNEKLFF. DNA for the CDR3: TGTGCCAGCAGGGGTGGGGACAGCCCTAATGAAAAACTGTTTTTT.

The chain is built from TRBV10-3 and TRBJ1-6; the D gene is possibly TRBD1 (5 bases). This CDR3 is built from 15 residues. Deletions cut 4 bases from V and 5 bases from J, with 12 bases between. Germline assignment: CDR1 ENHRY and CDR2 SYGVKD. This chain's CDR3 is CAISATDYNNSPLHF. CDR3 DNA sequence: TGTGCCATCAGTGCGACAGATTATAATAATTCACCCCTCCACTTT.

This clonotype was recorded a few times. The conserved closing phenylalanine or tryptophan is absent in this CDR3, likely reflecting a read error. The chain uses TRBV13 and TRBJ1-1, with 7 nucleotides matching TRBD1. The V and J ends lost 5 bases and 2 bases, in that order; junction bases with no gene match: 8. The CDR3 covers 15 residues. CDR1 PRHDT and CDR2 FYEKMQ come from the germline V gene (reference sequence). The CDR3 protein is CASSTRQGLNTEAFL. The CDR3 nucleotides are TGTGCCAGCAGCACCAGACAGGGATTAAACACTGAAGCTTTCCTT.

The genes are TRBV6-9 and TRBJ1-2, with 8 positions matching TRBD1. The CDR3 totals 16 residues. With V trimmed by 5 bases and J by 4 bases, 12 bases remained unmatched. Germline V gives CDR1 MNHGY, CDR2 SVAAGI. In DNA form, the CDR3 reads TGTGCCAGCAGTCCAGGCGGGACAGGCGACTCCTATGGCTACACCTTC. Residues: CASSPGGTGDSYGYTF.

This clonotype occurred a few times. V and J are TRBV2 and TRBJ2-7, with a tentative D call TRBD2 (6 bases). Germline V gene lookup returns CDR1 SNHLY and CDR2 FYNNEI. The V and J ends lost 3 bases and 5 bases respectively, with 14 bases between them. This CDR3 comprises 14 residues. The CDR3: CASSDGIGGDEQYF. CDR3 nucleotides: TGTGCCAGCAGTGATGGTATAGGCGGGGACGAGCAGTACTTC.

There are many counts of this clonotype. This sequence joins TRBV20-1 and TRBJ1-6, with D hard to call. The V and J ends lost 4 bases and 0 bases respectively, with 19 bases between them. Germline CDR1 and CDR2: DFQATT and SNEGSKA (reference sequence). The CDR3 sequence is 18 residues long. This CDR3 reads CSATWRSPDNSYNSPLHF. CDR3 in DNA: TGCAGTGCTACTTGGAGATCCCCAGATAACTCCTATAATTCACCCCTCCACTTT.

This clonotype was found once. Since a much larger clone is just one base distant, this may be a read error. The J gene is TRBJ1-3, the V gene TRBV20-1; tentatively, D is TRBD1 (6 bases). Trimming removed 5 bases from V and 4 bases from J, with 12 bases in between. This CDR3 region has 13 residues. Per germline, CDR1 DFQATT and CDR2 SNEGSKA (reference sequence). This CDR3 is CSAGGGIGNTIYF. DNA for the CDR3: TGCAGTGCTGGAGGGGGGATAGGAAACACCATATATTTT.

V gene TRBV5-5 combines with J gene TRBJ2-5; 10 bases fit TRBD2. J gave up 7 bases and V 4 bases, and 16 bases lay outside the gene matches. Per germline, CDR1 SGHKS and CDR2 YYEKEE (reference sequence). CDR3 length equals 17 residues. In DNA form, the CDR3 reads TGTGCCAGCAGCCCACTATGGCTAGCGGGAGAGACCGGGACCCAGTACTTC. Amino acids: CASSPLWLAGETGTQYF. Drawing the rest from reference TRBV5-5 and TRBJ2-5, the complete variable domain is DAGVTQSPTHLIKTRGQQVTLRCSPISGHKSVSWYQQVLGQGPQFIFQYYEKEERGRGNFPDRFSARQFPNYSSELNVNALLLGDSALYLCASSPLWLAGETGTQYFGPGTRLLVL.

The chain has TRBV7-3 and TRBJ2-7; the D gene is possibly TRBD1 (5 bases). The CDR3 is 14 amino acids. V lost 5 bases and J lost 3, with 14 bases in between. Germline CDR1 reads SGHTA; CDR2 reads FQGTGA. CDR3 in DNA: TGTGCCAGCAGCCCAGGGAACGGCCGCTACGAGCAGTACTTC. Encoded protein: CASSPGNGRYEQYF. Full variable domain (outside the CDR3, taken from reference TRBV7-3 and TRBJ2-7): GAGVSQTPSNKVTEKGKYVELRCDPISGHTALYWYRQSLGQGPEFLIYFQGTGAADDSGLPNDRFFAVRPEGSVSTLKIQRTERGDSAVYLCASSPGNGRYEQYFGPGTRLTVT.

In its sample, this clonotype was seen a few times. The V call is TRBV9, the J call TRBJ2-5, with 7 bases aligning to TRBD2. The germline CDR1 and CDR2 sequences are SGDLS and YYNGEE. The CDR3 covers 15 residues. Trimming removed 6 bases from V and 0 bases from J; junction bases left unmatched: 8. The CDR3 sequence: CASIGAGSNQETQYF. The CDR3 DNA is TGTGCCAGCATCGGAGCGGGGAGTAACCAAGAGACCCAGTACTTC.

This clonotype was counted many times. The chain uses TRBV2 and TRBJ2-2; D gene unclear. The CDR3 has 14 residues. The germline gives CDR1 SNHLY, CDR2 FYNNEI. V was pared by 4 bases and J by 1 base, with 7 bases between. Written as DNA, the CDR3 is TGTGCCAGCAGTGCGTTAGGGAACACCGGGGAGCTGTTTTTT. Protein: CASSALGNTGELFF.

CDR3 loop: CASSQTLANVLTF. The CDR3 DNA reads TGTGCCAGCAGCCAGACGTTGGCCAACGTCCTGACTTTC. This chain uses TRBV7-9 with TRBJ2-6; D gene unclear. Trimming cost V 5 bases and J 6 bases, with 8 bases left between them. CDR1 and CDR2 (germline): SEHNR, FQNEAQ (reference sequence). The CDR3 runs to 13 residues.

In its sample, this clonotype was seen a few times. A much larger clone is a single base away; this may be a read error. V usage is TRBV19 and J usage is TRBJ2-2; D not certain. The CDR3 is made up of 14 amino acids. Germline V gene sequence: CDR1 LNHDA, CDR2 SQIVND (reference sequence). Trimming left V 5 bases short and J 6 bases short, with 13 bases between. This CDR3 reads CASSVVRAAGELFF. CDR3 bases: TGTGCCAGTAGTGTTGTAAGGGCTGCCGGGGAGCTGTTTTTT.

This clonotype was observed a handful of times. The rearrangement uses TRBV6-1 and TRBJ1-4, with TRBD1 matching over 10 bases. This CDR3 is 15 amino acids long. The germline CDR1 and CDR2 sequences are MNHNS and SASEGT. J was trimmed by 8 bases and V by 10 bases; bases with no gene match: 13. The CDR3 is CAIPGTGEVGEKLFF. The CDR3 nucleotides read TGTGCCATACCGGGGACAGGGGAAGTAGGCGAAAAACTGTTTTTT.

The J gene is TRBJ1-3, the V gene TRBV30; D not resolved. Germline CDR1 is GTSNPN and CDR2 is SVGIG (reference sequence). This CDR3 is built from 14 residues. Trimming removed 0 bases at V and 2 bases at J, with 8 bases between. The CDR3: CAWSVGGAGNTIYF. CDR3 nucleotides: TGTGCCTGGAGTGTAGGAGGTGCTGGAAACACCATATATTTT.

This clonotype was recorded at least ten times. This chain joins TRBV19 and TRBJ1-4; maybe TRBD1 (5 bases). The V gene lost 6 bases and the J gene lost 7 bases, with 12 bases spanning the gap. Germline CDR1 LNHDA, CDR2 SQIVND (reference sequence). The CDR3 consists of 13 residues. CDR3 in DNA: TGTGCCAGTAGACGGCAGGGTTCTGAAAAACTGTTTTTT. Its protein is CASRRQGSEKLFF.

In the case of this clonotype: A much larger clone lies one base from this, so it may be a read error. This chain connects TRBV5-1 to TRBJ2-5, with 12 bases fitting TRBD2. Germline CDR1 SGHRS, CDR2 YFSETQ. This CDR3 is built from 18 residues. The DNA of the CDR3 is TGCGCCAGCAGCCACACCCCTGGGACTAGCGGGCGACAAGGGACCCAGTACTTC. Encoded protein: CASSHTPGTSGRQGTQYF.

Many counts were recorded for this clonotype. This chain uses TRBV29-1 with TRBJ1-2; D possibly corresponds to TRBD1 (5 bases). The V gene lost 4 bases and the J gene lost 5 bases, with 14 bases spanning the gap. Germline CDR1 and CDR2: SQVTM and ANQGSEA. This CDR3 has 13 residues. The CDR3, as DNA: TGCAGCGTTGGACAGCTCCCGGGTTATGGCTACACCTTC. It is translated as CSVGQLPGYGYTF.

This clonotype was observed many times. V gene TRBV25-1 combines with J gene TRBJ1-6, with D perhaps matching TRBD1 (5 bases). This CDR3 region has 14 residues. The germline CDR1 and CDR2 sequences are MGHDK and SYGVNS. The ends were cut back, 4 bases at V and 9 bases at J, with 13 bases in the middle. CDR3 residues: CASSGGEGVSPLHF. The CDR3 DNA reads TGTGCCAGCAGTGGGGGCGAGGGTGTTTCACCCCTCCACTTT.

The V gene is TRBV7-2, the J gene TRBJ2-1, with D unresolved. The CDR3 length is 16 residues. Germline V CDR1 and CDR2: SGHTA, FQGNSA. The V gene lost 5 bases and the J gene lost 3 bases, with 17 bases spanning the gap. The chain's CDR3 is CASSPPGQRYYNEQFF. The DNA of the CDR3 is TGTGCCAGCAGCCCCCCCGGGCAGCGATACTACAATGAGCAGTTCTTC.

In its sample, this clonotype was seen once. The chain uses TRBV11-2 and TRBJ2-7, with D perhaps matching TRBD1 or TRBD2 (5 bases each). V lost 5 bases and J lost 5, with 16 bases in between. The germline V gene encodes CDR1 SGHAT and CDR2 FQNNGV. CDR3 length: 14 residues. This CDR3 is CASSQGYGLDEQYF. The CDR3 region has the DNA TGTGCCAGCAGCCAGGGTTATGGACTTGACGAGCAGTACTTC.

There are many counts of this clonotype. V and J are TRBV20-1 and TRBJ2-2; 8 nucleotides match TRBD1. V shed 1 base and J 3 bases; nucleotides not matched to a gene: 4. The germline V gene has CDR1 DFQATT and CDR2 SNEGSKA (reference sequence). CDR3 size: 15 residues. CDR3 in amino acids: CSARATGVDTGELFF. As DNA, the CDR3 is TGCAGTGCTAGAGCGACAGGGGTCGACACCGGGGAGCTGTTTTTT.

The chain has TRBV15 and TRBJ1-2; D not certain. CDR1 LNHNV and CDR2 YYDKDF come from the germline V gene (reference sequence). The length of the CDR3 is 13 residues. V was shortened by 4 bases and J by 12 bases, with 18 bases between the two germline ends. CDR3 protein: CATSMEGLSGNTF. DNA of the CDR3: TGTGCCACCAGCATGGAGGGCCTCTCTGGAAACACCTTC.

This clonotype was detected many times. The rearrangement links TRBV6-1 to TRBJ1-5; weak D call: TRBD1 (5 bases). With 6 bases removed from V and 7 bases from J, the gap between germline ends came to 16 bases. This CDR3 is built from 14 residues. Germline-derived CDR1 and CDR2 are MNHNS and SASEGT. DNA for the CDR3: TGTGCCAGCAGGCAGGGATCCCTAGCACAGCCCCAGCATTTT. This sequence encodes CASRQGSLAQPQHF.